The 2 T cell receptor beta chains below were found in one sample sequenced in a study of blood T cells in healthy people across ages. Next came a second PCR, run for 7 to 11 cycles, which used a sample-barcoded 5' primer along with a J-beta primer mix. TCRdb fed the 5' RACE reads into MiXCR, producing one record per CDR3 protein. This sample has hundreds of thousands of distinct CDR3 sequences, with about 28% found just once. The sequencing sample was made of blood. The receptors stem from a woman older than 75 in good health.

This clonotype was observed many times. CDR3: CASSVNSGDKNTEAFF. The CDR3 DNA reads TGTGCCAGCAGTGTAAACTCGGGGGATAAGAACACTGAAGCTTTCTTT. The rearrangement joins TRBV6-1 to TRBJ1-1; D is possibly TRBD1 (5 bases). CDR3 length: 16 amino acids. The germline V gene encodes CDR1 MNHNS and CDR2 SASEGT. Deletions cut 4 bases from V and 1 base from J, with 16 bases between.

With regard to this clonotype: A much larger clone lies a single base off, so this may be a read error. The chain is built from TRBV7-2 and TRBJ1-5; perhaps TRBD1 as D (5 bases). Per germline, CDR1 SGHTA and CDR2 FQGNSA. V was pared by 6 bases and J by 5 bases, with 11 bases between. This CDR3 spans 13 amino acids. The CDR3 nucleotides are TGTGCCAGCAGACCAGACAGTCATCAGCCCCAGCATTTT. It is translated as CASRPDSHQPQHF. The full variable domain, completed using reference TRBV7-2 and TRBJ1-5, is GAGVSQSPSNKVTEKGKDVELRCDPISGHTALYWYRQSLGQGLEFLIYFQGNSAPDKSGLPSDRFSAERTGGSVSTLTIQRTQQEDSAVYLCASRPDSHQPQHFGDGTRLSIL.